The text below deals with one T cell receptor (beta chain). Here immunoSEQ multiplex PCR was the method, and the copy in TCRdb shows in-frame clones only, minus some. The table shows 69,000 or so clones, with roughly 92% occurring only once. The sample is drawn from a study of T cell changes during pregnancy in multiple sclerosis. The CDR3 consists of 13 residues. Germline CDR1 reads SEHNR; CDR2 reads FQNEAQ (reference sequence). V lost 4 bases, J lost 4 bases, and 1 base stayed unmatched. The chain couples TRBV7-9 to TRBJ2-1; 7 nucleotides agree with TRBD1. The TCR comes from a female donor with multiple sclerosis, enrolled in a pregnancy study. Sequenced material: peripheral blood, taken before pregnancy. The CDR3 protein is CASSSGQYNEQFF. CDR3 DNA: TGTGCCAGCAGCTCGGGACAGTACAATGAGCAGTTCTTC. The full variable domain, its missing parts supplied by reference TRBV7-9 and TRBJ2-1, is DTGVSQNPRHKITKRGQNVTFRCDPISEHNRLYWYRQTLGQGPEFLTYFQNEAQLEKSRLLSDRFSAERPKGSFSTLEIQRTEQGDSAMYLCASSSGQYNEQFFGPGTRLTVL.